The clone carrying this T cell receptor (beta chain) has more than one count but fewer than ten. Its target is unknown. CDR1 and CDR2 (germline): ENHRY, SYGVKD. The CDR3 covers 15 residues. Trimming cost V 6 bases and J 0 bases, with 9 bases left between them. These data originate in a study of T cell repertoires in cytomegalovirus infection. Study-wide context: Based on public TCR beta signatures, there were indications of CMV infection and of a matching HLA type.

General study findings and limits: Accumulated public TCR beta family frequency recognized individuals carrying CMV together with the relevant HLA.

Each CDR3 protein is one row after TCRdb ran MiXCR on the reads. The table has 750,000 to 950,000 distinct CDR3 sequences, under 35% seen once. The sequences come from cultured CD8+ T cells from PBMCs, collected from culture after CMV antigen stimulation. The sequence derives from a human donor in good health (CMV status not recorded). Some clones in this sample may be carry-over from other donors' samples. The chain is built from TRBV10-3 and TRBJ1-6, with D unclear. CDR3 residues: CAISRENSYNSPLHF. The CDR3 DNA follows: TGTGCCATCAGCAGAGAGAACTCCTATAATTCACCCCTCCACTTT.